The text below deals with one TCR beta chain. The clone's antigen remains unknown. No qualities accompany the bases; no much larger clone lies one base away. For sequencing of the TCRbeta CDR3 region, genomic DNA was extracted from the sorted cells. The immunoSEQ Assay was used to sequence the TCRbeta CDR3 regions. Here the immuneACCESS table is served through TCRdb, limited to in-frame sequences with V and J called. Missing clones are a known gap in these copies; in checked studies unresolved V genes cover under half, and the rest lacks a known reason. The sample table shows fewer than 15,000 clones, and more than 75% are seen once. The ten largest make up 67% of the sample. The data belong to a study of OX40 agonist ivuxolimab in advanced cancers. About the full investigation: Ivuxolimab was an agonistic, fully human IgG2 monoclonal antibody directed against OX40 (CD134), a costimulatory receptor. Intravenous ivuxolimab was administered to patients every 2 weeks at six dose levels: 0.01, 0.1, 0.3, 1.5, 3 and 10 mg/kg. Of the 50 to 55 patients in dose escalation, about 20 had hepatocellular carcinoma, some 15 had melanoma, 9 had renal cell carcinoma and 9 had head and neck cancer. In the dose-escalation cohort, approximately 83% of patients were male, and the mean age was 60 years with a range of roughly 20 to 85. Prior anti-PD-1, anti-PD-L1 or anti-CTLA-4 therapy was permitted, and checkpoint inhibitors had been received by 30% to 40% of dose-escalation patients. Three dose-escalation patients achieved partial responses, one with hepatocellular carcinoma and two with cutaneous melanoma. Peripheral TCRbeta sequencing was intended to test whether TCR sequence diversity was altered and clonal T-cell expansion was caused by ivuxolimab. The paper describes the monotherapy dose-escalation part (N = 52 patients) of the phase I trial of ivuxolimab.

Study-wide conclusions, independent of this receptor: At doses of 0.1 to 3.0 mg/kg, clonal expansion of both CD4+ and CD8+ blood T cells was observed from baseline to week 6. Low levels of normalized T-cell clonal expansion were also seen in some nonresponding patients. After ivuxolimab, more expanded clones were found on average in CD8+ T cells than in CD4+ T cells. In the 0.1-3.0 mg/kg groups, partial responders had among the lowest normalized peripheral clonal expansion, particularly in CD8+ T cells. Which antigens the clonally expanded peripheral T cells were specific for was not determined.

Patients with autoimmune disease history or receiving systemic immunosuppression were excluded from the trial. Peripheral blood for TCR sequencing was collected from all dose cohorts at baseline, on cycle 4 day 1, and on cycle 7 day 1. Samples were obtained from an open-label, multicenter, first-in-human phase I dose-escalation trial of ivuxolimab. Adults with locally advanced or metastatic melanoma, renal cell, hepatocellular, or head and neck squamous cell carcinoma were enrolled in the trial. Before TCR sequencing, CD4+ and CD8+ T cells were separately sorted from peripheral blood. V drops 1 base and J drops 6 bases, leaving 7 bases in between. The CDR3 runs 13 residues from the cysteine to the phenylalanine. CDR3 DNA is the only sequence kept; it has 39 bases, read in frame from the first base. The germline V gene encodes CDR1 SEHNR and CDR2 FQNEAQ (reference sequence).

The clonotype originates from an adult with an advanced solid tumor such as melanoma, head and neck, liver or kidney cancer. The chain links TRBV7-9 with TRBJ2-1; the D gene is possibly TRBD2, with 5 bases matching. This sample comprised CD4+ or CD8+ T cells sorted from blood, obtained in a trial of the OX40 agonist ivuxolimab. The sequenced DNA is TGTGCCAGCAGCTTAGGGGGAGCCAATGAGCAGTTCTTC. Its protein reads: CASSLGGANEQFF. When the CDR3 is completed using the reference TRBV7-9 and TRBJ2-1 genes on either side, the full variable domain is DTGVSQNPRHKITKRGQNVTFRCDPISEHNRLYWYRQTLGQGPEFLTYFQNEAQLEKSRLLSDRFSAERPKGSFSTLEIQRTEQGDSAMYLCASSLGGANEQFFGPGTRLTVL.